This T cell receptor beta chain was identified during a study of human T cells and chemical hapten exposure. Study overall: A roughly 2 cm by roughly 2 cm inner upper arm patch received 2% DPC for sensitization. Patients, a majority of them female, were diagnosed with alopecia areata, totalis or universalis. Study observations and caveats: Expanded TCRs produced significantly more large CDR3 similarity clusters than controls did.

TCRdb analysed the RACE reads with MiXCR anew, one entry per CDR3 protein. The table has around 300,000 distinct CDR3 sequences, 5.5% seen once. Trimming removed 2 bases from V and 1 base from J, with 6 bases in between. Germline CDR1 and CDR2: SGHRS and YFSETQ. The CDR3 consists of 13 residues. Time point here: pre-sensitization, week 0. Treatment denoted: therapeutic diphenylcyclopropenone sensitization with weekly scalp DPC. Notes on this clonotype: The target antigen is unknown.

This TCR derives from a woman aged 18-29 years with alopecia areata. Some clones in this sample may be carry-over from other donors' samples. This specimen consisted of whole blood, obtained in connection with sensitization to the hapten diphenylcyclopropenone (DPC). The J gene is TRBJ1-1, the V gene TRBV5-1; D is unclear. The CDR3 region has the DNA TGCGCCAGCAGCTTTGAGACGAACACTGAAGCTTTCTTT. It yields the protein CASSFETNTEAFF.